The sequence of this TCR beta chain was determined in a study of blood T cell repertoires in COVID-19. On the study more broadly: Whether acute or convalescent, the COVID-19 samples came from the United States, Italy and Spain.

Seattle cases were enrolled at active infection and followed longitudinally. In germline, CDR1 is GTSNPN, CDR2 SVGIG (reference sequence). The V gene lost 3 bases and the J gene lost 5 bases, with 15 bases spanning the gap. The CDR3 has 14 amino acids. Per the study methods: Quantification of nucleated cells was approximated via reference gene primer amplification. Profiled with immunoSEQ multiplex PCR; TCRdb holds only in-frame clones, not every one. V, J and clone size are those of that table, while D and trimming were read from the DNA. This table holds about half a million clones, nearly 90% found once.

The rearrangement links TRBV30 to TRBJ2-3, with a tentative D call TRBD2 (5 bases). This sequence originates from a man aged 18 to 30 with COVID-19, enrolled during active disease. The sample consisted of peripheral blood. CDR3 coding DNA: TGTGCCTGGAGCCCGGGGTCCTTTGGAGATACGCAGTATTTT. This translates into CAWSPGSFGDTQYF.